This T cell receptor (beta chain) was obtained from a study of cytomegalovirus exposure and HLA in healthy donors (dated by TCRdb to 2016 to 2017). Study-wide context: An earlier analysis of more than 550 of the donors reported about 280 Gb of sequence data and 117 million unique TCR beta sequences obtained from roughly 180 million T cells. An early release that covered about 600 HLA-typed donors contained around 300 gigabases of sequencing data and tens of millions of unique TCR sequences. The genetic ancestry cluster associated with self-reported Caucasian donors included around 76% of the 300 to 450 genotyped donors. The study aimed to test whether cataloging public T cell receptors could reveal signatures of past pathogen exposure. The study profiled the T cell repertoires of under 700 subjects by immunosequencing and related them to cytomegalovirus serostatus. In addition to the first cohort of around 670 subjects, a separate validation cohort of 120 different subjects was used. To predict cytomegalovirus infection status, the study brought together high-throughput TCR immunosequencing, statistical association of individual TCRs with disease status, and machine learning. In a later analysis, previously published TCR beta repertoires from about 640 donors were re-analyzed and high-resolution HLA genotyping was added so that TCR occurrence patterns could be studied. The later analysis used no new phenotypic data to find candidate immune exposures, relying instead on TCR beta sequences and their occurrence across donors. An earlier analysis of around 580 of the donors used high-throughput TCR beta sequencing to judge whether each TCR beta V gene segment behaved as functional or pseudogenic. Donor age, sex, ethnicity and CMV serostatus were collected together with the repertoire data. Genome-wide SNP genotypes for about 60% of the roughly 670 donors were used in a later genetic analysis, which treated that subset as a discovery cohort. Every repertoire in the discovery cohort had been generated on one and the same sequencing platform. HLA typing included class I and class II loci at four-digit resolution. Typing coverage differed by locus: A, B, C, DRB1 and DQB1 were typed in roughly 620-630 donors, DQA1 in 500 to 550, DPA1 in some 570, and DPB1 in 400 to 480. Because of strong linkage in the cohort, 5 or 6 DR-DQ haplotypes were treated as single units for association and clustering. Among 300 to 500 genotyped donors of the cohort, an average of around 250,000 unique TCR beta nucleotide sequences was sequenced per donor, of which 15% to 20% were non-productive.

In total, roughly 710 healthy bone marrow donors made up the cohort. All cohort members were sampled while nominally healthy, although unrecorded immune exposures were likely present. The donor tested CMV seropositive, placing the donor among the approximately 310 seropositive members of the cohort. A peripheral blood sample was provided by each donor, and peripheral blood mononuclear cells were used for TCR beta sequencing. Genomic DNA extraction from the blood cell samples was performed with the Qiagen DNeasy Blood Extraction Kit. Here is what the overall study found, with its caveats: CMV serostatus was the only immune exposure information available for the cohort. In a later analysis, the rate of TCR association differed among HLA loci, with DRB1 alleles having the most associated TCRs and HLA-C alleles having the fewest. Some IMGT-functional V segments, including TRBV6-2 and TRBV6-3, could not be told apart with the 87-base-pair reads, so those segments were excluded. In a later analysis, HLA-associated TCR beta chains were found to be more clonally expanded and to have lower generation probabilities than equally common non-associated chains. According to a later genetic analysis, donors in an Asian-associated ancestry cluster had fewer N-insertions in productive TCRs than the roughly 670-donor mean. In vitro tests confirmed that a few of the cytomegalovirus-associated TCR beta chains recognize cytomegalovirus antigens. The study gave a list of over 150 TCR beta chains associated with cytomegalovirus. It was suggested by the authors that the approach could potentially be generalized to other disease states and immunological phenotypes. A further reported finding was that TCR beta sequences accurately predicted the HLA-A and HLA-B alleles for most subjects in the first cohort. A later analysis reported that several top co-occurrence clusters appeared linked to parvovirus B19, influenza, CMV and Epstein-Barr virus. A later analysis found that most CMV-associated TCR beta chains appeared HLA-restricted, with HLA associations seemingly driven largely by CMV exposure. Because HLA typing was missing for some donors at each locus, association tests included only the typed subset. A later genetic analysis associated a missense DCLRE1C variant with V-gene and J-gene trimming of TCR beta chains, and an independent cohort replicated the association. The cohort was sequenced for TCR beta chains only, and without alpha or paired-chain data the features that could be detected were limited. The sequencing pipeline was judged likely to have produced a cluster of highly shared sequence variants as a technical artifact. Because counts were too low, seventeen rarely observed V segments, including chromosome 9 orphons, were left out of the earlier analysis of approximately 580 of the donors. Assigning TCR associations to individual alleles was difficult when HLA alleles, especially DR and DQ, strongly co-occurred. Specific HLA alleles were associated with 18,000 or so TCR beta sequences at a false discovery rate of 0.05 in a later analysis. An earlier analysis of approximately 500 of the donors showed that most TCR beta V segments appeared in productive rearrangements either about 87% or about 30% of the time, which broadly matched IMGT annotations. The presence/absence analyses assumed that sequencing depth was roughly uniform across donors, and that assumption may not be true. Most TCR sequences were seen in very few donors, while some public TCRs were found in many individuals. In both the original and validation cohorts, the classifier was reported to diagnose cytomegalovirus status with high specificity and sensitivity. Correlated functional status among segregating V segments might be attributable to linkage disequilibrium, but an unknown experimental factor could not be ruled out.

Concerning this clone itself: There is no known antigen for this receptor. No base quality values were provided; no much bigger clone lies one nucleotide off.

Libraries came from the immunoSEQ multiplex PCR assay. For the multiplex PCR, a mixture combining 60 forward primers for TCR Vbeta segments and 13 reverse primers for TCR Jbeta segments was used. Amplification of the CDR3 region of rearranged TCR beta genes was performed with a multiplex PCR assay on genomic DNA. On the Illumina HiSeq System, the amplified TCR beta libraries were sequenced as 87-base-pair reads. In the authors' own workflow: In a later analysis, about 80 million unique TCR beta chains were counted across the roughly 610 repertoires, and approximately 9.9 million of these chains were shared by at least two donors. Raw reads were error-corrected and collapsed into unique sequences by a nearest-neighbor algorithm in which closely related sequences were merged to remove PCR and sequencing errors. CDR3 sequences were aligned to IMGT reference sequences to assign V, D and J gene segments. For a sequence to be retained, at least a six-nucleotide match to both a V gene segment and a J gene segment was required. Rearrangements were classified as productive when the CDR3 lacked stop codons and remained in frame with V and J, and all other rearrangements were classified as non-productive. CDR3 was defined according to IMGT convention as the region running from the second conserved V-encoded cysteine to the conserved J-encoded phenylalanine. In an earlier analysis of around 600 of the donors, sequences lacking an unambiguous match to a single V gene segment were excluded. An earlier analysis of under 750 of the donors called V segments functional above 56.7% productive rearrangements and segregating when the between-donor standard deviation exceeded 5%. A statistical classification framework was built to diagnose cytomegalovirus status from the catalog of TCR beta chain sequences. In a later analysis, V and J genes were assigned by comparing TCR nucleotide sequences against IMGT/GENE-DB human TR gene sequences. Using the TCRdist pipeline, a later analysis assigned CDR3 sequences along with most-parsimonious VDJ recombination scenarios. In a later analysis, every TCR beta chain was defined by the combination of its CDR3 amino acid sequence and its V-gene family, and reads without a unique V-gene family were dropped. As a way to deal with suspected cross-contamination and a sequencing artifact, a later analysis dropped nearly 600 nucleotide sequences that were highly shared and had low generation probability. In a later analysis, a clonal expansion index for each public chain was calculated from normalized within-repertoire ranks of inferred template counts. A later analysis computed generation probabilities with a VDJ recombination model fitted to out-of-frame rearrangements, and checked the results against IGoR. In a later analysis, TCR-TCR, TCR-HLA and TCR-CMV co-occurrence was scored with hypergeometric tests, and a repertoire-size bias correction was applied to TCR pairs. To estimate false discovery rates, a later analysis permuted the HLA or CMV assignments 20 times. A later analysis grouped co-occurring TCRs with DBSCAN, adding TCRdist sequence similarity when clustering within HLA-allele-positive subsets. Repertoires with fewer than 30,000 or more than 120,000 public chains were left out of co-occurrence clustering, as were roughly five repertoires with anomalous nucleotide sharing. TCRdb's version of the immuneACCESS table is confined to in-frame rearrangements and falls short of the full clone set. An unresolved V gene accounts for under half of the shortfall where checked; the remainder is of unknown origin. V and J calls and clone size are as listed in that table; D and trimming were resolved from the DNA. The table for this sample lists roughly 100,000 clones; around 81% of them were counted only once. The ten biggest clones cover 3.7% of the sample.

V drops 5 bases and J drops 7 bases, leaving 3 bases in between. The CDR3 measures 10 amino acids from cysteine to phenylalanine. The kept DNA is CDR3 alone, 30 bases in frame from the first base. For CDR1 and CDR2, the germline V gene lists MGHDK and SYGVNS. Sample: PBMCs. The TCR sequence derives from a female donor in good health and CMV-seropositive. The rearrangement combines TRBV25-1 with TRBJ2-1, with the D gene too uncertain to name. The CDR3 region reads CASSLNEQFF. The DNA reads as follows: TGTGCCAGCAGTCTGAATGAGCAGTTCTTC.